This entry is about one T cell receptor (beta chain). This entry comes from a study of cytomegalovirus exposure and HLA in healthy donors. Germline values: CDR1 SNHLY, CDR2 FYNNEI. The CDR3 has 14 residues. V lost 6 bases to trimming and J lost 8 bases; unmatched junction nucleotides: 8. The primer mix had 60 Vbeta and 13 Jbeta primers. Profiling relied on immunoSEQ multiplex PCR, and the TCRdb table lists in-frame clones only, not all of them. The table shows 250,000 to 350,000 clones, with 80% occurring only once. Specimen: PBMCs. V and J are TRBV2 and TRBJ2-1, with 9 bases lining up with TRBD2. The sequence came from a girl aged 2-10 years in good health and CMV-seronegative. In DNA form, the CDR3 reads TGTGCCAGCAGCGCGGCGGGGGGGAGCTATGAGCAGTTCTTC. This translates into CASSAAGGSYEQFF.